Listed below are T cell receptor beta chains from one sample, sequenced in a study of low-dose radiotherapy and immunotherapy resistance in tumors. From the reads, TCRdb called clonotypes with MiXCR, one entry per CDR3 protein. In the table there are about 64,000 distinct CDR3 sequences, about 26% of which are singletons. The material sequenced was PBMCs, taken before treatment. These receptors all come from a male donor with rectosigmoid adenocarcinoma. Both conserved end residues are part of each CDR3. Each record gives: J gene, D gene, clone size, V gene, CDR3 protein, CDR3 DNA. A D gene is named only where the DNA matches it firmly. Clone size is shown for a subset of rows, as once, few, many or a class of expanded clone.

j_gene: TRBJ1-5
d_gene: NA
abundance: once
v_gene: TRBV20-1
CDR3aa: CSARGQINQPQHF
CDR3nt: TGCAGTGCTAGGGGGCAGATCAATCAGCCCCAGCATTTT

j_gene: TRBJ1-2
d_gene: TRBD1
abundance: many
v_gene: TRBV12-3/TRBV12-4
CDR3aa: CASSKTPGQLYYGYTF
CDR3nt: TGTGCCAGCAGTAAAACCCCGGGACAGCTCTACTATGGCTACACCTTC

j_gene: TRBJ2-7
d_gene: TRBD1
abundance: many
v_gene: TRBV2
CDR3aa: CASIQGVSPGEQYF
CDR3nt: TGTGCCAGCATCCAGGGGGTGAGCCCGGGCGAGCAGTACTTC

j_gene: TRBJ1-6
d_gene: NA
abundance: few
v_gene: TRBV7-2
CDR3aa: CASSRTTGVGDNSPLHF
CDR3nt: TGTGCCAGCAGCCGCACCACCGGGGTGGGCGATAATTCACCCCTCCACTTT

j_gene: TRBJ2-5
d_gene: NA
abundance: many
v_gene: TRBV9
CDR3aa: CASSRGSAGETQYF
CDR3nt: TGTGCCAGCAGTAGGGGGTCCGCTGGGGAGACCCAGTACTTC

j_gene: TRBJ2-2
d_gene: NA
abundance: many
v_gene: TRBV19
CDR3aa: CASSLPPSGGELFF
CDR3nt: TGTGCCAGTAGTCTCCCCCCGTCCGGCGGGGAGCTGTTTTTT

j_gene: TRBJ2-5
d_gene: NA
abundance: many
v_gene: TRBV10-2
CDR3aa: CASSESNRQKLGTQYF
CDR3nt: TGCGCCAGCAGTGAGTCGAACCGTCAGAAACTAGGGACCCAGTACTTC

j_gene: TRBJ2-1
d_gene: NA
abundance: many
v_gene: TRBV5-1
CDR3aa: CASSSHLGGGRNEQFF
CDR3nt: TGTGCCAGCAGCTCCCATTTAGGCGGGGGCCGCAATGAGCAGTTCTTC

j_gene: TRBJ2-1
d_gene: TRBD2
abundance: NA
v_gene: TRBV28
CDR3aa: CASGPAGAGASEQFF
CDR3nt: TGTGCCAGCGGCCCTGCGGGTGCGGGAGCCAGTGAGCAGTTCTTC

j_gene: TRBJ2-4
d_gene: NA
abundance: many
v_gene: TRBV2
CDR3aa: CASSELGRKNIQYF
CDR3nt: TGTGCCAGCAGTGAACTGGGAAGGAAAAACATTCAGTACTTC

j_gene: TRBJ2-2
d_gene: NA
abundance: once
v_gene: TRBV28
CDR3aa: CASSLEWRELFF
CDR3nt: TGTGCCAGCAGTTTAGAGTGGAGAGAGCTGTTTTTT

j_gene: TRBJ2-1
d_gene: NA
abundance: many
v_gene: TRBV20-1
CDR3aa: CSANSDGGASYNEQFF
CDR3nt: TGCAGTGCTAATAGTGATGGGGGAGCCTCCTACAATGAGCAGTTCTTC

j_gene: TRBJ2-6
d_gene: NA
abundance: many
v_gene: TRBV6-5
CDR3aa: CASSYLQTGANVLTF
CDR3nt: TGTGCCAGCAGTTACTTGCAAACTGGGGCCAACGTCCTGACTTTC

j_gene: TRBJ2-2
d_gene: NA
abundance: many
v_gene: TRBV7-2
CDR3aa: CASSLGPDRAGAGELFF
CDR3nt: TGTGCCAGCAGCTTAGGTCCGGACAGGGCGGGAGCCGGGGAGCTGTTTTTT

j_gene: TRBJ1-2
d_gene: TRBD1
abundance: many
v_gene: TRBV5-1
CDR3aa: CASSFQGQGNTPYTF
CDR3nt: TGCGCCAGCAGCTTCCAAGGACAGGGGAACACTCCCTATACCTTC

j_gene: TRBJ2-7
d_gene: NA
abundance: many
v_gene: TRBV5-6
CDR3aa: CASSWGPQAREQYF
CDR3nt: TGTGCCAGCAGCTGGGGTCCCCAGGCGAGGGAGCAGTACTTC

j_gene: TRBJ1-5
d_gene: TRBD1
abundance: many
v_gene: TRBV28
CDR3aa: CASSGTGTGDQPQHF
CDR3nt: TGTGCCAGCAGTGGAACAGGGACAGGGGACCAGCCCCAGCATTTT

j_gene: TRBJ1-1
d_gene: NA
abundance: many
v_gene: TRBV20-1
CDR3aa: CSARALPSDSNTEAFF
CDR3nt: TGCAGTGCTAGAGCCCTCCCGAGCGACAGCAACACTGAAGCTTTCTTT

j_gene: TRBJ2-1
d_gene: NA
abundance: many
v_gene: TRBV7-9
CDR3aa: CASSLPGNEQFF
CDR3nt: TGTGCCAGCAGCTTGCCCGGCAATGAGCAGTTCTTC

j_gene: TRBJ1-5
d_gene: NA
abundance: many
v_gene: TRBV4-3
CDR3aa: CASSQDYGNQPQHF
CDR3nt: TGCGCCAGCAGCCAAGATTACGGCAATCAGCCCCAGCATTTT

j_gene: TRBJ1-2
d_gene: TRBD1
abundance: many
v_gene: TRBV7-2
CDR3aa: CASSAGTGYGYTF
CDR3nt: TGTGCCAGCAGCGCAGGGACAGGTTATGGCTACACCTTC

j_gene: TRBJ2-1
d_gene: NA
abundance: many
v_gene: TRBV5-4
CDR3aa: CASSPGGGTAEQFF
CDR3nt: TGTGCCAGCAGTCCCGGAGGTGGGACGGCTGAGCAGTTCTTC

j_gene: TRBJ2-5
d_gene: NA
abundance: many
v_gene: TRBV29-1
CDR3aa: CSSSQETQYF
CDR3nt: TGCAGCAGCAGCCAAGAGACCCAGTACTTC

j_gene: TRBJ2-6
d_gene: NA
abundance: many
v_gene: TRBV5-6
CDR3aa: CASSLRGRGHSGANVLTF
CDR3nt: TGTGCCAGCAGCTTGCGGGGAAGGGGCCACTCTGGGGCCAACGTCCTGACTTTC

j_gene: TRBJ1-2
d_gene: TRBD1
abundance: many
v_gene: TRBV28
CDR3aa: CASYTGGGGYTF
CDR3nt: TGTGCCAGCTATACAGGGGGCGGCGGCTACACCTTC

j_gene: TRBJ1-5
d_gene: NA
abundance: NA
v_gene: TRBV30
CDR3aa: CAWSRRLGNQPQHF
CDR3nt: TGTGCCTGGAGTCGGCGGTTAGGGAATCAGCCCCAGCATTTT

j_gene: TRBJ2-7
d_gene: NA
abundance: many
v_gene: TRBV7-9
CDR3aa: CASSLGGGPLSYEQYF
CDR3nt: TGTGCCAGCAGCTTAGGGGGGGGGCCCCTCTCCTACGAGCAGTACTTC

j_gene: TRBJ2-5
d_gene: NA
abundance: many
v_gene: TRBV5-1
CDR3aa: CASSPPRGQETQYF
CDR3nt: TGCGCCAGCAGCCCCCCTCGAGGACAAGAGACCCAGTACTTC

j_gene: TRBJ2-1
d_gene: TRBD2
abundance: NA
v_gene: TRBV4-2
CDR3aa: CASSPGLAGAGSYNEQFF
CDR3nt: TGTGCCAGCAGCCCGGGACTAGCGGGGGCGGGATCCTACAATGAGCAGTTCTTC

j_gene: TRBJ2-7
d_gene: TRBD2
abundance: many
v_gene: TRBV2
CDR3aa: CASSQFSGSGEQYF
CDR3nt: TGTGCCAGCAGTCAGTTTAGCGGGAGTGGGGAGCAGTACTTC

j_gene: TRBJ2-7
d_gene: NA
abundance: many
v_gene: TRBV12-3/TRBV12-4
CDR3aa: CASSRSVRSEQYF
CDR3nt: TGTGCCAGCAGCCGCTCAGTAAGAAGCGAGCAGTACTTC

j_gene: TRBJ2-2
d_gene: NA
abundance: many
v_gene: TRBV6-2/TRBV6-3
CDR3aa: CASSYSGVTGELFF
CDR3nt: TGTGCCAGCAGTTACTCGGGGGTCACCGGGGAGCTGTTTTTT

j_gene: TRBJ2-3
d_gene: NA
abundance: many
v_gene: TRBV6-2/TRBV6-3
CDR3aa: CASSKGQASRGRADTQYF
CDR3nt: TGTGCCAGCAGTAAGGGGCAAGCCAGCCGGGGCCGGGCAGATACGCAGTATTTT

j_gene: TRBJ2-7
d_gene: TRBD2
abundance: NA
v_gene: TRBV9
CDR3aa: CASSVDLAGTYEQYF
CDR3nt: TGTGCCAGCAGCGTAGATCTAGCGGGAACCTACGAGCAGTACTTC

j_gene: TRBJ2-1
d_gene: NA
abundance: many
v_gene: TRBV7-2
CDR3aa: CASSFQDSSYNEQFF
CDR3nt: TGTGCCAGCAGCTTTCAGGATAGCTCCTACAATGAGCAGTTCTTC

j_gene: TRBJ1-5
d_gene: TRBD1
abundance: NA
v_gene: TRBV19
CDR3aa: CASSSDRADQPQHF
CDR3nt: TGTGCCAGTAGTTCGGACAGGGCAGATCAGCCCCAGCATTTT

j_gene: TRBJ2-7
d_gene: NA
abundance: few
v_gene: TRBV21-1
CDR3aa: CASTDSYEQYF
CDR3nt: TGTGCCAGTACAGACTCCTACGAGCAGTACTTC

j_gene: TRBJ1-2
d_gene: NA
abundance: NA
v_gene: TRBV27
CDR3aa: CASSFRQDYGYTF
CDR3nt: TGTGCCAGCAGTTTCAGACAGGACTATGGCTACACCTTC

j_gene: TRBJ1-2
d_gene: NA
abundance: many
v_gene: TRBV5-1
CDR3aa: CASSGDSVYGYTF
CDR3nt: TGCGCCAGCAGCGGTGACAGTGTCTATGGCTACACCTTC

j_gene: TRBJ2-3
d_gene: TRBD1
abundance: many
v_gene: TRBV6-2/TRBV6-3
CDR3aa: CASQSGQGEVDTQYF
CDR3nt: TGTGCCAGCCAATCGGGACAGGGGGAGGTAGATACGCAGTATTTT

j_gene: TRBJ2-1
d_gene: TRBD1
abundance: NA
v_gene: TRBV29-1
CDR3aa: CSVTGTGSYNEQFF
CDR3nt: TGCAGCGTCACCGGGACAGGGTCCTACAATGAGCAGTTCTTC